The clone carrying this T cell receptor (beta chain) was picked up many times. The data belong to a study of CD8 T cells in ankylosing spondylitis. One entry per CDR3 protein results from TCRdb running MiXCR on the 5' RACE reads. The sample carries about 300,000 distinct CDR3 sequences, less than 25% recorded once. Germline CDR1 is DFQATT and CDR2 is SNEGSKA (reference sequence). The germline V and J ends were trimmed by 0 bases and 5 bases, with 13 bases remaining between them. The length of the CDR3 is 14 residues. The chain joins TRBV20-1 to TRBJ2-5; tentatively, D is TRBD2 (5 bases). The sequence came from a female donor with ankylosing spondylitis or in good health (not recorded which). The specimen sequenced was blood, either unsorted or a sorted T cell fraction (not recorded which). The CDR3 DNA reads TGCAGTGCTAGAGATCCCAAACGCGGGGAGACCCAGTACTTC. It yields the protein CSARDPKRGETQYF.